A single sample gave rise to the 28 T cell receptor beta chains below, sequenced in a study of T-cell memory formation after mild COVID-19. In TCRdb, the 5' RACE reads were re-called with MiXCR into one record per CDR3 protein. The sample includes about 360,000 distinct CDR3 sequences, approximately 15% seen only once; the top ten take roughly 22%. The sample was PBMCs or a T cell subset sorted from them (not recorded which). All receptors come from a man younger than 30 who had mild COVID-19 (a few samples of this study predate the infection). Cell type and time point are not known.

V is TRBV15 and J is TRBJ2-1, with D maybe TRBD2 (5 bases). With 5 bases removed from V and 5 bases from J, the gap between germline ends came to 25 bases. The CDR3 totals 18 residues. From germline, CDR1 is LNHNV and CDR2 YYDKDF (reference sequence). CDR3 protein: CATSPPPPGQVEDNEQFF. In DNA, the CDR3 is TGTGCCACCAGCCCCCCCCCGCCGGGTCAGGTGGAGGACAATGAGCAGTTCTTC.

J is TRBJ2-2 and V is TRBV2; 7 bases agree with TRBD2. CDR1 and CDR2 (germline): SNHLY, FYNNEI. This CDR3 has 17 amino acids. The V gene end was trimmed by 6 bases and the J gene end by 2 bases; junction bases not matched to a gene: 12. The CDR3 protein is CASRNRWGGLNTGELFF. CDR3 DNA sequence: TGTGCCAGCAGGAACCGGTGGGGGGGACTAAACACCGGGGAGCTGTTTTTT.

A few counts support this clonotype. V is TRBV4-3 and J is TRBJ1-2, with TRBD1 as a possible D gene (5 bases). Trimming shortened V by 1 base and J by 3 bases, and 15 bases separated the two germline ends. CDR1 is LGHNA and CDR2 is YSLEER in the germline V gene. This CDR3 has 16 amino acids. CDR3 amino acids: CASSQVRSRADYGYTF. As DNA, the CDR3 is TGCGCCAGCAGCCAAGTCCGCTCCAGGGCGGACTATGGCTACACCTTC.

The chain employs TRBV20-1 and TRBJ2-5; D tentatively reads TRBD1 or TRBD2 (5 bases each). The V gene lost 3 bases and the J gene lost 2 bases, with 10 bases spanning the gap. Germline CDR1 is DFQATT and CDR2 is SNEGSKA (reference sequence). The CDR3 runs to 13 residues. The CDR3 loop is CSARVRGQETQYF. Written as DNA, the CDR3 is TGCAGTGCTAGGGTGAGGGGACAAGAGACCCAGTACTTC.

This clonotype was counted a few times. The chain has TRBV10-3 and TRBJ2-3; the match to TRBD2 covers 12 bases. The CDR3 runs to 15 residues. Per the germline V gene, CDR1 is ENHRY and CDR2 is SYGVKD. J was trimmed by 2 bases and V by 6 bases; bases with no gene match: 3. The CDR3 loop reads CAISGTSGFTDTQYF. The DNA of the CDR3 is TGTGCCATCAGCGGGACTAGCGGGTTCACAGATACGCAGTATTTT.

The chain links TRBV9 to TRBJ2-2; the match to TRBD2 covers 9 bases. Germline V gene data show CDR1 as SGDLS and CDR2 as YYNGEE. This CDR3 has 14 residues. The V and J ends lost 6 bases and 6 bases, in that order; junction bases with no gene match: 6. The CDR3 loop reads CASTASGAAGELFF. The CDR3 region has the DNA TGTGCCAGCACAGCTAGCGGGGCCGCCGGGGAGCTGTTTTTT.

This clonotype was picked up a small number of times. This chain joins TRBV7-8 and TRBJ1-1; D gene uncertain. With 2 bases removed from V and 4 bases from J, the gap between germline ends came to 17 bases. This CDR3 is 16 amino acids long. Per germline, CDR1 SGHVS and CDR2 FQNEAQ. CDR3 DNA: TGTGCCAGCAGCTTACCGACATCGGTAGAGGTCACTGAAGCTTTCTTT. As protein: CASSLPTSVEVTEAFF. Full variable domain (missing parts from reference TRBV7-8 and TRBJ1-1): GAGVSQSPRYKVAKRGQDVALRCDPISGHVSLFWYQQALGQGPEFLTYFQNEAQLDKSGLPSDRFFAERPEGSVSTLKIQRTQQEDSAVYLCASSLPTSVEVTEAFFGQGTRLTVV.

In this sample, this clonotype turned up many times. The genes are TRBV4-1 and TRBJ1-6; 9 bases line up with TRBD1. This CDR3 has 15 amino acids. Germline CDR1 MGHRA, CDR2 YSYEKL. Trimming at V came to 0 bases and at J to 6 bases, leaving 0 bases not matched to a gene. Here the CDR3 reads CASSQEGQGNSPLHF. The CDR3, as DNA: TGCGCCAGCAGCCAAGAGGGACAGGGTAATTCACCCCTCCACTTT.

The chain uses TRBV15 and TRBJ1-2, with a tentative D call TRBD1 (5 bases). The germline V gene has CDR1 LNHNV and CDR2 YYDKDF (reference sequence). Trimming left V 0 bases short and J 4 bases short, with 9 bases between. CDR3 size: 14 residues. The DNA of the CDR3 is TGTGCCACCAGCAGAGATCGGGGGAGCTATGGCTACACCTTC. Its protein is CATSRDRGSYGYTF.

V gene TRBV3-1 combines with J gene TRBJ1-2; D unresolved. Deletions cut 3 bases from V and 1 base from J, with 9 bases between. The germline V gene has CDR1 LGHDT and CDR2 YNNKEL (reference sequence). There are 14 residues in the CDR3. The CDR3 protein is CASSHFGYNYGYTF. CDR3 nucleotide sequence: TGTGCCAGCAGCCACTTCGGCTATAACTATGGCTACACCTTC.

The CDR3: CASSFQQGPNTGELFF. The CDR3 DNA follows: TGTGCCAGCAGTTTTCAACAGGGCCCGAACACCGGGGAGCTGTTTTTT. The rearrangement links TRBV12-3 or TRBV12-4 to TRBJ2-2; D possibly corresponds to TRBD1 (6 bases). The CDR3 runs to 16 residues. Trimming took 3 bases from V and 0 from J, leaving 11 bases between them.

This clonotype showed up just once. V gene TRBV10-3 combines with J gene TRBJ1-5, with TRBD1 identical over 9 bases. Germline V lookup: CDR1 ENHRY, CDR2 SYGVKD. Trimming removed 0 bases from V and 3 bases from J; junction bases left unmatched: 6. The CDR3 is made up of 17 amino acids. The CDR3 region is CAISESSGTGPNQPQHF. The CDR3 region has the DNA TGTGCCATCAGTGAGTCCTCCGGGACAGGGCCCAATCAGCCCCAGCATTTT.

The CDR3: CASSSPRDSSYEQYF. The CDR3 DNA sequence: TGTGCCAGCAGCTCCCCTCGCGACTCCTCCTACGAGCAGTACTTC. V is TRBV5-6 and J is TRBJ2-7; D not resolved. V lost 3 bases and J lost 0, with 13 bases in between. The CDR3 is made up of 15 amino acids. Germline V gives CDR1 SGHDT, CDR2 YYEEEE.

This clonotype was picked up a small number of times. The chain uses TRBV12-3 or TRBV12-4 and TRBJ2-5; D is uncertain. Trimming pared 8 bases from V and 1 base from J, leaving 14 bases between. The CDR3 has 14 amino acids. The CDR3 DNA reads TGTGCCAGCGGCTTAGGAGCCCGCCAAGAGACCCAGTACTTC. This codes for CASGLGARQETQYF.

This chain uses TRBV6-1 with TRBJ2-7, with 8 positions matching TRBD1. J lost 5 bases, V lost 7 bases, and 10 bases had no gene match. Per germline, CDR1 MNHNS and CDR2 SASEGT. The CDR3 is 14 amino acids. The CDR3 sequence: CASTTGQGANEQYF. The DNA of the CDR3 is TGTGCCAGCACCACAGGACAGGGAGCGAACGAGCAGTACTTC.

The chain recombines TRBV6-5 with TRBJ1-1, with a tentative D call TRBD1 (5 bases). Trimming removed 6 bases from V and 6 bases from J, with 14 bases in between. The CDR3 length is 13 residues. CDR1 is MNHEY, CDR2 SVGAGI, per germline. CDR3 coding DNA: TGTGCCAGCAGGATCATCAGGGTGTCTGAAGCTTTCTTT. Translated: CASRIIRVSEAFF.

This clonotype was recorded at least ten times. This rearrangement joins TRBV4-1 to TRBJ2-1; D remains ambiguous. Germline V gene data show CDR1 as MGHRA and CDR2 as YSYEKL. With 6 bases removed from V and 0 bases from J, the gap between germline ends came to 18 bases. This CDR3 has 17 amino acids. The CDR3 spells CASSLTEGQSSYNEQFF. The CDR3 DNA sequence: TGCGCCAGCAGTCTTACTGAAGGCCAGAGCTCCTACAATGAGCAGTTCTTC.

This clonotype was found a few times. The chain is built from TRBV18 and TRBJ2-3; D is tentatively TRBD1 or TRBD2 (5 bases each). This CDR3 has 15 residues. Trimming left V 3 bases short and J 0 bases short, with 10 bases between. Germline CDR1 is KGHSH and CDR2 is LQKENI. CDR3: CASSPSGTSTDTQYF. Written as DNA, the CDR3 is TGTGCCAGCTCACCTTCCGGGACGAGCACAGATACGCAGTATTTT.

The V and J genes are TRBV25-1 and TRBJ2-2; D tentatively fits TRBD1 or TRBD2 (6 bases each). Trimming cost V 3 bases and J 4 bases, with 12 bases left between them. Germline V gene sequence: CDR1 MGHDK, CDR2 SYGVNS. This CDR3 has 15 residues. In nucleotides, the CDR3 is TGTGCCAGCAGTGAGAGCAGGGGAGGCACCGGGGAGCTGTTTTTT. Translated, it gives CASSESRGGTGELFF.

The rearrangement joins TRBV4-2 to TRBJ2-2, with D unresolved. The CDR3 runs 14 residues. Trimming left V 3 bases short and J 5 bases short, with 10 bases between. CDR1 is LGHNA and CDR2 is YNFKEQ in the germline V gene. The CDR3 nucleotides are TGTGCCAGCAGCCACGACTTCTCTACCGGGGAGCTGTTTTTT. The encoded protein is CASSHDFSTGELFF.

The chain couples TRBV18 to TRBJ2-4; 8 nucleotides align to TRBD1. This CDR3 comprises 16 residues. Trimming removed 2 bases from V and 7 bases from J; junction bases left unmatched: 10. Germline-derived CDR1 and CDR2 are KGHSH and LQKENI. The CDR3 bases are TGTGCCAGCTCACCAGGGTTAGGCACAGGGGGGAACATTCAGTACTTC. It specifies CASSPGLGTGGNIQYF.

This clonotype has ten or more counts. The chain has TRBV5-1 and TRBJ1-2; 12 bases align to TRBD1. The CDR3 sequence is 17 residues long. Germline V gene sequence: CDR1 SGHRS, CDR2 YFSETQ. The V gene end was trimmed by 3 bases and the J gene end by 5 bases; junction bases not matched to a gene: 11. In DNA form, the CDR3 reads TGCGCCAGCAGCTCCGGGACAGGGGGCCTCCTGGGGTATGGCTACACCTTC. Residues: CASSSGTGGLLGYGYTF.

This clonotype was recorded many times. CDR3 nucleotide sequence: TGCAGTGCTAGAGATACAGGACAGAAGTACGAGCAGTACTTC. It is translated as CSARDTGQKYEQYF. V usage is TRBV20-1 and J usage is TRBJ2-7; a possible D gene is TRBD1 (6 bases). The V end lost 0 bases, the J end lost 4 bases, and 13 bases lay between the germline ends. Germline V CDR1 and CDR2: DFQATT, SNEGSKA (reference sequence). The CDR3 totals 14 residues.

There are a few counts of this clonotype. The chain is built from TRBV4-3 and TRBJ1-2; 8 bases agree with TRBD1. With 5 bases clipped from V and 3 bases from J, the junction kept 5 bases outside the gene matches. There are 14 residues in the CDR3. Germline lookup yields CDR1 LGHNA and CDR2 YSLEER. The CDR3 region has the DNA TGCGCCAGCAGCATAGACAGGGGTGACTATGGCTACACCTTC. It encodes CASSIDRGDYGYTF.

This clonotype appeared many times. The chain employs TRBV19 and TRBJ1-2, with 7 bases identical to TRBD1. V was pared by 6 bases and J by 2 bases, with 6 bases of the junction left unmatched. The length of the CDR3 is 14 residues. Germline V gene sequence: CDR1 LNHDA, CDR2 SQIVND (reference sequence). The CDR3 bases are TGTGCCAGTAGAGCCCCGGGACAGAACTATGGCTACACCTTC. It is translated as CASRAPGQNYGYTF. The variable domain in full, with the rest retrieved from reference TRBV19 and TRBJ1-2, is DGGITQSPKYLFRKEGQNVTLSCEQNLNHDAMYWYRQDPGQGLRLIYYSQIVNDFQKGDIAEGYSVSREKKESFPLTVTSAQKNPTAFYLCASRAPGQNYGYTFGSGTRLTVV.

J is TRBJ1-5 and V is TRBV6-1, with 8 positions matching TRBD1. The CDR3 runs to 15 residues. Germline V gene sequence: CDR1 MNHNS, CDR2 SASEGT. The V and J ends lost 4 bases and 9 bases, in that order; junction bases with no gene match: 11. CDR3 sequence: CASSGRTGIEGPQHF. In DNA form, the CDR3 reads TGTGCCAGCAGTGGACGGACAGGGATCGAGGGGCCCCAGCATTTT.

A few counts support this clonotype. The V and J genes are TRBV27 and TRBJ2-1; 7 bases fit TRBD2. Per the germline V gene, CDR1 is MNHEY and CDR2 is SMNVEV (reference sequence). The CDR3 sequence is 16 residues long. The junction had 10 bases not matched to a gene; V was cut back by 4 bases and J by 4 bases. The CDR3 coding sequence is TGTGCCAGCAGTTACCCGGGAGGCGGGGGTTACAATGAGCAGTTCTTC. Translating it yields CASSYPGGGGYNEQFF.

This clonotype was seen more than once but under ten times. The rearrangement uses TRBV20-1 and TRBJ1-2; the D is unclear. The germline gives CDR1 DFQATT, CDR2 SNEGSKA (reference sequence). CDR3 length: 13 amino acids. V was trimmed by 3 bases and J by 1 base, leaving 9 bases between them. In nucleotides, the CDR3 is TGCAGTGCTAGCATTATTCTTAACTATGGCTACACCTTC. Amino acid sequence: CSASIILNYGYTF.